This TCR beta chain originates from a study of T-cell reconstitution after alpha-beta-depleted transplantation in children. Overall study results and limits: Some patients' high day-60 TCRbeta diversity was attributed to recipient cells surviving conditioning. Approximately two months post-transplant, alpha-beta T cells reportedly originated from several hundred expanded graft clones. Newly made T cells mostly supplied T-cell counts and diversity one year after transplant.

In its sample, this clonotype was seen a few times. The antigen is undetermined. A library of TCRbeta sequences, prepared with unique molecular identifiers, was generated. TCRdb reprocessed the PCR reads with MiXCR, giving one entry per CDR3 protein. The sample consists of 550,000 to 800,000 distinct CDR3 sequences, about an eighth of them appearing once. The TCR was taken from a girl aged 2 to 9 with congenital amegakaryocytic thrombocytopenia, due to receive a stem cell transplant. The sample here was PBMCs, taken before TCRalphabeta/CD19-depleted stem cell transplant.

CDR3: CAWSVRFGYQPQHF. The CDR3 DNA is TGTGCCTGGAGTGTACGCTTCGGGTACCAGCCCCAGCATTTT. The rearrangement joins TRBV30 to TRBJ1-5; D ambiguous. CDR3 length equals 14 residues. V lost 0 bases and J 7 bases, leaving 13 bases between the germline ends. Per germline, CDR1 GTSNPN and CDR2 SVGIG (reference sequence).